Presented here are 7 T cell receptor beta chains from one specimen sequenced in a study of regulatory T cells in long-lasting Graves disease. Time point described: newly diagnosed GD, antithyroid drugs for less than 3 months. With RNA extracted from PBMCs as input, the TCR library was made. Arm-PCR with iRepertoire HTBI primers amplified the CDR3 regions for these TCR beta libraries. TCRdb re-analysed the multiplex PCR reads in MiXCR, keeping a single row per CDR3 protein. Of under 300,000 distinct CDR3 sequences in the sample, about 18% were seen once. The sample in question was peripheral blood mononuclear cells (PBMCs), obtained at new diagnosis, from a patient treated with antithyroid drugs. The receptors here all came from a female donor with Graves disease.

There are a few counts of this clonotype. The chain uses TRBV29-1 and TRBJ2-2; D ambiguous. The V end lost 7 bases, the J end lost 1 base, and 7 bases lay between the germline ends. The CDR3 extends over 12 amino acids. Looked up from germline, CDR1 is SQVTM and CDR2 is ANQGSEA. CDR3 amino acids: CSAHKNTGELFF. For the CDR3, the DNA is TGCAGCGCTCACAAGAACACCGGGGAGCTGTTTTTT.

This clonotype was recorded many times. V is TRBV29-1 and J is TRBJ2-3, with a possible D match to TRBD2 (6 bases). V shed 3 bases and J shed 0 bases, with 7 bases lying between them. The germline V gene encodes CDR1 SQVTM and CDR2 ANQGSEA. The CDR3 has 13 amino acids. The CDR3 nucleotides are TGCAGCGTTGACGGGAGAAGCACAGATACGCAGTATTTT. The encoded protein is CSVDGRSTDTQYF.

This clonotype occurred many times. The V gene is TRBV20-1, the J gene TRBJ2-7, with 13 bases that match TRBD2. Unmatched junction bases numbered 5, after V lost 6 bases and J lost 3 bases. This CDR3 region has 14 residues. The germline V gene has CDR1 DFQATT and CDR2 SNEGSKA (reference sequence). The CDR3 DNA reads TGCAGTGCCCCGGGACTAGCGGGACACTACGAGCAGTACTTC. This translates into CSAPGLAGHYEQYF.

This clonotype occurred many times. The rearrangement links TRBV7-9 to TRBJ1-6; D is uncertain. Trimming left V 1 base short and J 5 bases short, with 18 bases between. Germline CDR1 SEHNR, CDR2 FQNEAQ (reference sequence). This CDR3 region has 18 residues. CDR3 DNA: TGTGCCAGCAGCTTAGATACCTTGCGAAGTCAAGATAATTCACCCCTCCACTTT. It codes for CASSLDTLRSQDNSPLHF.

At least ten counts were recorded for this clonotype. The J gene is TRBJ2-1, the V gene TRBV20-1, with D unclear. The germline gives CDR1 DFQATT, CDR2 SNEGSKA (reference sequence). The CDR3 sequence is 12 residues long. Between the trimmed V and J ends, which lost 1 base and 3 bases, there was a span of 4 bases. The CDR3 region is CSARADYNEQFF. CDR3 nucleotide sequence: TGCAGTGCTAGAGCTGACTACAATGAGCAGTTCTTC.

CDR3 region: CASSYSWASGMTPNEQFF. In nucleotides, the CDR3 is TGTGCCAGCAGTTACTCGTGGGCTAGCGGGATGACTCCTAATGAGCAGTTCTTC. J is TRBJ2-1 and V is TRBV6-5; TRBD2 agrees at 9 bases. Germline CDR1 and CDR2: MNHEY and SVGAGI. The V gene end was trimmed by 0 bases and the J gene end by 7 bases; junction bases not matched to a gene: 13. The CDR3 spans 18 residues.

This clonotype was seen at least ten times. The rearrangement uses TRBV6-1 and TRBJ1-3; 10 bases line up with TRBD1. With 2 bases clipped from V and 0 bases from J, the junction kept 4 bases outside the gene matches. The CDR3 is 17 amino acids. Germline loops: CDR1 MNHNS, CDR2 SASEGT. CDR3 region: CASSEQWTGGSGNTIYF. In DNA, the CDR3 is TGTGCCAGCAGTGAACAATGGACAGGGGGCTCTGGAAACACCATATATTTT.